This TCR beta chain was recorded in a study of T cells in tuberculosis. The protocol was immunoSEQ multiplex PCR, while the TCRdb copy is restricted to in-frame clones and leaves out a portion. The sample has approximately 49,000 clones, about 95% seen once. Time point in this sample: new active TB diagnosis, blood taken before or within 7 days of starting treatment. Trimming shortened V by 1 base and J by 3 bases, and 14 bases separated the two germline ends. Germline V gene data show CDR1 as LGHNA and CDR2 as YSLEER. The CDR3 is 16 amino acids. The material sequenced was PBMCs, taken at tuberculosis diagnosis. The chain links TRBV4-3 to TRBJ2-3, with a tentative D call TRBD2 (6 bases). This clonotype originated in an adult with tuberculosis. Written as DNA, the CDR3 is TGCGCCAGCAGCCAAGGCCCGGGAGCATATACAGATACGCAGTATTTT. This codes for CASSQGPGAYTDTQYF.